What follows are 3 T cell receptor beta chains derived from one specimen sequenced in a study of blood T cells in healthy people across ages. Together with a sample-barcoded 5' primer, a J-beta primer mix was included in a second PCR lasting roughly 6 to 12 cycles. One entry per CDR3 protein results from TCRdb running MiXCR on the 5' RACE reads. The sample yields roughly 1,100,000 distinct CDR3 sequences, less than 25% seen once. These data were also reused for a study on T cells of mothers and their children.

Material for sequencing was blood. Receptor source: a girl between 2 and 10 years old in good health.

A word on this clonotype: The CDR3 ends on some other residue instead of the conserved phenylalanine or tryptophan, so this is likely a read error. The rearrangement uses TRBV12-3 or TRBV12-4 and TRBJ2-5; D unclear. V shed 1 base and J shed 0 bases, with 6 bases lying between them. This CDR3 region has 14 residues. This chain's CDR3 is CASSLVYYQETQYL. CDR3 nucleotide sequence: TGTGCCAGCAGTTTAGTTTACTACCAAGAGACCCAGTACCTC.

V gene TRBV20-1 combines with J gene TRBJ2-5, with D unresolved. The CDR3 covers 14 residues. The germline CDR1 and CDR2 sequences are DFQATT and SNEGSKA (reference sequence). With 6 bases removed from V and 5 bases from J, the gap between germline ends came to 19 bases. CDR3 sequence reads: CSARWQDGLETQYF. In DNA, the CDR3 is TGCAGTGCACGCTGGCAGGACGGTCTTGAGACCCAGTACTTC.

This sequence joins TRBV29-1 and TRBJ1-5; weak D call: TRBD1 (5 bases). Trimming cost V 4 bases and J 4 bases, with 11 bases left between them. Germline lookup yields CDR1 SQVTM and CDR2 ANQGSEA. CDR3 length equals 13 residues. DNA of the CDR3: TGCAGCGTTGCGGGGGATGGGAATCAGCCCCAGCATTTT. The encoded protein is CSVAGDGNQPQHF.